This T cell receptor (beta chain) was captured in a study of blood T cell repertoires in COVID-19. Whole-study context: Material from acute and convalescent COVID-19 was sourced from the United States, Italy and Spain. Sources were T cells, B-cell-depleted T cells, or PBMCs; the material itself was cDNA or gDNA.

V shed 7 bases and J 5 bases; nucleotides not matched to a gene: 9. There are 14 residues in the CDR3. CDR1 MNHEY and CDR2 SVGAGI come from the germline V gene. Profiling relied on immunoSEQ multiplex PCR, and the TCRdb table lists in-frame clones only, not all of them. Of under 150,000 clones listed, around 81% were seen once; the top ten hold roughly 8.8%. The sequenced sample consisted of peripheral blood. The chain recombines TRBV6-5 with TRBJ2-3; 7 nucleotides line up with TRBD1. The sequence derives from a human donor with acute or convalescent COVID-19. The donor label of this sample is uncertain. The CDR3 sequence is CASTTGATLDTQYF. Here the CDR3 DNA reads TGTGCCAGCACTACAGGGGCGACTTTAGATACGCAGTATTTT.